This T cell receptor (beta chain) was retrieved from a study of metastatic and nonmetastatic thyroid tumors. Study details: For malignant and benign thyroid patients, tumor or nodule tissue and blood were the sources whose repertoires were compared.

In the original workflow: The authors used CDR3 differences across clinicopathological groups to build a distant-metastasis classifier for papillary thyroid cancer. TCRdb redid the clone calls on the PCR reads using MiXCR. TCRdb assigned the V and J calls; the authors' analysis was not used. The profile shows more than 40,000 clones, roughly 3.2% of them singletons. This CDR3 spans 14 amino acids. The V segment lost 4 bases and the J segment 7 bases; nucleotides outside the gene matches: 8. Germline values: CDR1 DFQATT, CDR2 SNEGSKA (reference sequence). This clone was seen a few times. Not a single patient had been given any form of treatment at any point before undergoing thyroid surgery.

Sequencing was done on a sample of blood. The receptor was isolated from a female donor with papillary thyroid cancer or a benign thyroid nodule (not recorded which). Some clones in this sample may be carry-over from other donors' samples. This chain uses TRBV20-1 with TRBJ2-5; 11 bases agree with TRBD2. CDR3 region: CSANIAGGPGTQYF. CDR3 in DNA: TGCAGTGCTAACATAGCGGGGGGGCCCGGGACCCAGTACTTC.